The 4 T cell receptor beta chains below were found in one sample sequenced in a study of cytomegalovirus exposure and HLA in healthy donors. PCR used 60 Vbeta primers and 13 Jbeta primers. Here immunoSEQ multiplex PCR was the method, and the copy in TCRdb shows in-frame clones only, minus some. The table has under 200,000 clones, about three quarters seen once. Sequenced material: PBMCs. These receptors were taken from a female donor in good health and CMV-seronegative.

The V gene is TRBV13, the J gene TRBJ2-4; the match to TRBD2 covers 7 bases. The CDR3 runs to 17 residues. Germline CDR1 and CDR2: PRHDT and FYEKMQ (reference sequence). With V trimmed by 0 bases and J by 1 base, 6 bases remained unmatched. CDR3 in DNA: TGTGCCAGCAGCTTAGGGGGATTGGGGGGGGCCAAAAACATTCAGTACTTC. Its translation is CASSLGGLGGAKNIQYF.

CDR3 nucleotide sequence: TGTGCCATCAGTGGGGGAGCGGGGGCGACCTACGAGCAGTACTTC. Protein sequence: CAISGGAGATYEQYF. V and J are TRBV10-3 and TRBJ2-7; 8 bases are shared with TRBD2. There are 15 residues in the CDR3. J gave up 2 bases and V 4 bases, and 7 bases lay outside the gene matches. Germline CDR1 reads ENHRY; CDR2 reads SYGVKD.

This chain connects TRBV5-1 to TRBJ2-3; D is perhaps TRBD1 (6 bases). The V end lost 0 bases, the J end lost 5 bases, and 13 bases lay between the germline ends. The germline V gene has CDR1 SGHRS and CDR2 YFSETQ. CDR3 length equals 15 residues. CDR3 nucleotide sequence: TGCGCCAGCAGCTTGGGACAGGTATTGGGAGATACGCAGTATTTT. It yields the protein CASSLGQVLGDTQYF. Based on the CDR3 plus reference TRBV5-1 and TRBJ2-3, the full variable domain is KAGVTQTPRYLIKTRGQQVTLSCSPISGHRSVSWYQQTPGQGLQFLFEYFSETQRNKGNFPGRFSGRQFSNSRSEMNVSTLELGDSALYLCASSLGQVLGDTQYFGPGTRLTVL.

The chain recombines TRBV19 with TRBJ1-1; D remains unclear. Trimming shortened V by 5 bases and J by 2 bases, and 18 bases separated the two germline ends. The CDR3 consists of 16 residues. CDR1 is LNHDA, CDR2 SQIVND, per germline (reference sequence). CDR3 region: CASSSYKANQNTEAFF. The CDR3 DNA is TGTGCCAGTAGTTCGTATAAAGCAAACCAAAACACTGAAGCTTTCTTT.